The 25 T cell receptor beta chains below come from one sample, sequenced in a study of cytomegalovirus exposure and HLA in healthy donors. PCR used 60 Vbeta primers and 13 Jbeta primers. Generated by immunoSEQ multiplex PCR, the TCRdb table keeps only in-frame clones and is missing some. The sample lists approximately 170,000 clones; 70% to 75% were seen once. Material: PBMCs. Every receptor here comes from a woman younger than 45 in good health and CMV-seropositive.

V and J are TRBV6-5 and TRBJ2-7; 14 bases align to TRBD2. Germline CDR1 is MNHEY and CDR2 is SVGAGI. Trimming at V came to 8 bases and at J to 6 bases, leaving 3 bases not matched to a gene. The CDR3 sequence is 13 residues long. The CDR3 region has the DNA TGTGCCAGCCCTGGACTAGCGGGAGGCGAGCAGTACTTC. Encoded protein: CASPGLAGGEQYF.

V usage is TRBV19 and J usage is TRBJ1-5, with D uncertain. The CDR3 spans 16 residues. Germline V lookup: CDR1 LNHDA, CDR2 SQIVND (reference sequence). Trimming shortened V by 6 bases and J by 2 bases, and 17 bases separated the two germline ends. CDR3 in amino acids: CASSRPGMAGNQPQHF. The CDR3 nucleotides read TGTGCCAGTAGCCGTCCCGGGATGGCTGGCAATCAGCCCCAGCATTTT.

In this sample, this clone turned up once. The chain has TRBV28 and TRBJ1-5; D may be TRBD1 (5 bases). The CDR3 is made up of 15 amino acids. Trimming took off 7 bases at V and 4 bases at J, with 17 bases between the two ends. The germline CDR1 and CDR2 sequences are MDHEN and SYDVKM. CDR3 DNA: TGTGCCAGCACCATCGGGGGGGGAGGAAATCAGCCCCAGCATTTT. It yields the protein CASTIGGGGNQPQHF.

The chain employs TRBV5-1 and TRBJ2-1; D gene uncertain. Trimming took 4 bases from V and 5 from J, leaving 13 bases between them. The CDR3 length is 14 residues. Germline V gives CDR1 SGHRS, CDR2 YFSETQ. The CDR3 nucleotides are TGCGCCAGCAGCACGCGGAGCACTAACAATGAGCAGTTCTTC. It encodes CASSTRSTNNEQFF.

The CDR3 spells CASSSGPSTDTQYF. DNA for the CDR3: TGTGCCAGCAGTAGCGGGCCTAGCACAGATACGCAGTATTTT. The genes are TRBV28 and TRBJ2-3; D is possibly TRBD2 (6 bases). The CDR3 contains 14 residues. V shed 5 bases and J shed 0 bases, with 9 bases lying between them. The germline V gene encodes CDR1 MDHEN and CDR2 SYDVKM.

This chain joins TRBV27 and TRBJ2-7; D is perhaps TRBD1 (5 bases). CDR3 size: 13 residues. Germline V gene lookup returns CDR1 MNHEY and CDR2 SMNVEV (reference sequence). V shed 4 bases and J shed 2 bases, with 9 bases lying between them. CDR3 region: CASSSAGTYEQYF. In DNA, the CDR3 is TGTGCCAGCAGTTCGGCAGGGACCTACGAGCAGTACTTC.

This clone came up a few times. The J gene is TRBJ1-1, the V gene TRBV5-1; no definite D call. The CDR3 is 13 residues long. Germline V gene data show CDR1 as SGHRS and CDR2 as YFSETQ. The ends were cut back, 5 bases at V and 0 bases at J, with 8 bases in the middle. The CDR3, as DNA: TGCGCCAGCAGTGACACGGTGAACACTGAAGCTTTCTTT. Protein: CASSDTVNTEAFF. The full variable domain, its missing parts supplied by reference TRBV5-1 and TRBJ1-1, is KAGVTQTPRYLIKTRGQQVTLSCSPISGHRSVSWYQQTPGQGLQFLFEYFSETQRNKGNFPGRFSGRQFSNSRSEMNVSTLELGDSALYLCASSDTVNTEAFFGQGTRLTVV.

V is TRBV10-2 and J is TRBJ2-5; maybe TRBD2 (6 bases). The DNA matches TRBJ2-7 better at its end, which makes the J call doubtful. The CDR3 covers 13 residues. The germline CDR1 and CDR2 sequences are WSHSY and SAAADI. CDR3 sequence: CASSALGGYEQYF. CDR3 nucleotide sequence: TGCGCCAGCAGTGCCTTAGGAGGGTACGAGCAGTACTTC.

This chain links TRBV13 with TRBJ2-2, with 7 bases fitting TRBD2. CDR1 PRHDT and CDR2 FYEKMQ come from the germline V gene (reference sequence). The CDR3 covers 18 residues. Trimming removed 5 bases from V and 0 bases from J; junction bases left unmatched: 12. DNA for the CDR3: TGTGCCAGCAGCCCCCCCCTGGGGAGGGGCACGAACACCGGGGAGCTGTTTTTT. Its translation is CASSPPLGRGTNTGELFF.

This clone has just a few counts. Other DNA variants within this sample encode the same CDR3. CDR3 loop: CASSQEGAGTGELFF. The CDR3, as DNA: TGCGCCAGCAGCCAAGAGGGAGCCGGCACCGGGGAGCTGTTTTTT. The V gene is TRBV4-1, the J gene TRBJ2-2; D is perhaps TRBD2 (5 bases). Trimming took off 0 bases at V and 4 bases at J, with 9 bases between the two ends. The CDR3 is 15 amino acids. Germline CDR1 reads MGHRA; CDR2 reads YSYEKL.

This rearrangement joins TRBV13 to TRBJ2-3, with 14 bases fitting TRBD2. This CDR3 is built from 15 residues. Germline-derived CDR1 and CDR2 are PRHDT and FYEKMQ (reference sequence). J was trimmed by 6 bases and V by 3 bases; bases with no gene match: 2. CDR3 bases: TGTGCCAGCAGCTTCGGGACTAGCGGGAGTGATACGCAGTATTTT. Translating gives CASSFGTSGSDTQYF.

Comment on this clone: One end of the junction fails to match germline, which may point to a read error. The V gene is TRBV7-9, the J gene TRBJ1-4, with a tentative D call TRBD1 (5 bases). CDR1 is SEHNR, CDR2 FQNEAQ, per germline (reference sequence). The CDR3 is made up of 15 amino acids. CDR3 protein: CSSSLGPGREEKLFF. CDR3 DNA: TGTTCCAGCAGCTTAGGTCCAGGGCGGGAAGAAAAACTGTTTTTT.

This clone has only a few counts. The chain has TRBV5-4 and TRBJ2-7; 7 positions match TRBD1. V dropped 4 bases and J dropped 3; count of bases not matched to a gene: 7. The germline V gene encodes CDR1 SGHNT and CDR2 YYREEE (reference sequence). The CDR3 is made up of 14 amino acids. The CDR3, as DNA: TGTGCCAGCAGCCCCGGTGGGACAGTCTACGAGCAGTACTTC. Translation: CASSPGGTVYEQYF.

The chain couples TRBV6-6 to TRBJ1-3, with D possibly being TRBD1 (6 bases). There are 16 residues in the CDR3. V gave up 6 bases and J gave up 3 bases, with 18 bases separating them. Germline assignment: CDR1 MNHNY and CDR2 SVGAGI (reference sequence). In nucleotides, the CDR3 is TGTGCCAGCAGGGAAAGGGCGACAGGAGATGGAAACACCATATATTTT. It yields the protein CASRERATGDGNTIYF.

The J gene is TRBJ2-7, the V gene TRBV7-9; 7 positions match TRBD1. Looked up from germline, CDR1 is SEHNR and CDR2 is FQNEAQ (reference sequence). V dropped 5 bases and J dropped 0; count of bases not matched to a gene: 7. This CDR3 comprises 15 residues. CDR3 DNA sequence: TGTGCCAGCAGCCTATTCGACAGGGCCTCCTACGAGCAGTACTTC. It is translated as CASSLFDRASYEQYF.

This chain links TRBV5-1 with TRBJ2-2; D not resolved. This CDR3 contains 15 residues. Trimming shortened V by 4 bases and J by 4 bases, and 14 bases separated the two germline ends. Germline values: CDR1 SGHRS, CDR2 YFSETQ. CDR3 nucleotide sequence: TGCGCCAGCAGCCCGGCCCAGGCCGGCACCGGGGAGCTGTTTTTT. The encoded protein is CASSPAQAGTGELFF.

V gene TRBV10-3 combines with J gene TRBJ2-7, with 11 bases that match TRBD1. CDR1 and CDR2 (germline): ENHRY, SYGVKD. The CDR3 spans 16 residues. Trimming removed 5 bases from V and 4 bases from J; junction bases left unmatched: 10. CDR3 sequence: CAISTSLGQGAYEQYF. The CDR3 DNA follows: TGTGCCATCAGTACTTCTCTTGGACAGGGGGCTTACGAGCAGTACTTC.

The chain recombines TRBV11-2 with TRBJ1-1; tentative D call: TRBD1 (6 bases). V lost 4 bases and J lost 2, with 11 bases in between. Germline CDR1 is SGHAT and CDR2 is FQNNGV. CDR3 length: 14 residues. The CDR3 loop reads CASSSQTGNTEAFF. For the CDR3, the DNA is TGTGCCAGCAGCTCCCAGACAGGTAACACTGAAGCTTTCTTT.

This clone has a handful of counts. The rearrangement joins TRBV19 to TRBJ2-7; 9 positions agree with TRBD1. The junction had 6 bases not matched to a gene; V was cut back by 6 bases and J by 3 bases. There are 14 residues in the CDR3. Germline-derived CDR1 and CDR2 are LNHDA and SQIVND (reference sequence). The CDR3 loop reads CASSPGTGNYEQYF. In DNA, the CDR3 is TGTGCCAGTAGCCCCGGGACAGGGAACTACGAGCAGTACTTC. Drawing the rest from reference TRBV19 and TRBJ2-7, the complete variable domain is DGGITQSPKYLFRKEGQNVTLSCEQNLNHDAMYWYRQDPGQGLRLIYYSQIVNDFQKGDIAEGYSVSREKKESFPLTVTSAQKNPTAFYLCASSPGTGNYEQYFGPGTRLTVT.

This clone was detected only a few times. The chain carries TRBV7-9 and TRBJ1-2, with 9 bases aligning to TRBD1. V dropped 5 bases and J dropped 5; count of bases not matched to a gene: 9. The V gene's germline CDR1 is SEHNR and CDR2 FQNEAQ (reference sequence). The CDR3 runs to 15 residues. In DNA, the CDR3 is TGTGCCAGCAGCGCTCGCGGGACAGGGAGTTATGGCTACACCTTC. As protein: CASSARGTGSYGYTF.

For the CDR3, the DNA is TGCGCCAGCAGCTTTTTGGGGGGGAGCTCCTACAATGAGCAGTTCTTC. Translation gives CASSFLGGSSYNEQFF. The chain joins TRBV5-1 to TRBJ2-1; 7 bases are shared with TRBD2. Germline CDR1 is SGHRS and CDR2 is YFSETQ. The CDR3 runs 16 residues. The V and J ends lost 2 bases and 0 bases, in that order; junction bases with no gene match: 5.

V is TRBV6-1 and J is TRBJ1-1; D is possibly TRBD1 (5 bases). This CDR3 is 12 amino acids long. V gave up 6 bases and J gave up 5 bases, with 10 bases separating them. Germline values: CDR1 MNHNS, CDR2 SASEGT. The CDR3 loop is CASSRETTEAFF. In DNA, the CDR3 is TGTGCCAGCAGCAGGGAAACGACTGAAGCTTTCTTT.

About this clone: The sample contains more than one DNA sequence encoding this CDR3. This chain joins TRBV28 and TRBJ2-1; maybe TRBD2 (5 bases). Per the germline V gene, CDR1 is MDHEN and CDR2 is SYDVKM. The CDR3 contains 12 residues. V lost 4 bases, J lost 6 bases, and 7 bases lay in between. The CDR3 loop is CASSSRGNEQFF. In nucleotides, the CDR3 is TGTGCCAGCAGTTCCCGGGGCAATGAGCAGTTCTTC.

The V and J genes are TRBV4-1 and TRBJ2-7; D might be TRBD2 (5 bases). This CDR3 contains 16 residues. V was trimmed by 1 base and J by 7 bases, leaving 20 bases between them. From germline, CDR1 is MGHRA and CDR2 YSYEKL. The CDR3, as DNA: TGCGCCAGCAGCCAAGGTAGGGCTAGCACACCGGGGGAGCAGTACTTC. This translates into CASSQGRASTPGEQYF.

The CDR3 here is CASSSGLERNEQFF. CDR3 bases: TGTGCCAGCAGTTCCGGACTAGAGAGGAATGAGCAGTTCTTC. The chain has TRBV6-6 and TRBJ2-1, with 7 bases that match TRBD2. Unmatched junction bases numbered 7, after V lost 4 bases and J lost 7 bases. Germline values: CDR1 MNHNY, CDR2 SVGAGI (reference sequence). This CDR3 has 14 residues.